The sequence of this T cell receptor (beta chain) was determined in a study of vaccination and CD4 T cells after COVID-19. The Oncomine TCR Beta short-read assay sequenced DNA from cultured CD4+ T cells. TCRdb passed the PCR reads through MiXCR, listing each CDR3 protein once. The table includes about 11,000 distinct CDR3 sequences, approximately 62% detected once. From germline, CDR1 is MDHEN and CDR2 SYDVKM. The CDR3 is made up of 13 amino acids. V dropped 2 bases and J dropped 0 bases, with 5 bases sitting between them. Treatment of the sample: approximately 10-day PBMC culture with coronavirus spike peptide pools or control peptides (ViraFEST assay). This clonotype was picked up one time. What it binds is unknown.

Sequencing input: CD4+ T cells from blood, cultured in vitro. The TCR sequence derives from a human donor who had recovered from COVID-19. The chain joins TRBV28 to TRBJ2-7; D not certain. The CDR3 DNA reads as TGTGCCAGCAGTTTACCGAGCTCCTACGAGCAGTACTTC. Translating gives CASSLPSSYEQYF.